Presented here are 23 T cell receptor beta chains from one specimen sequenced in a study of T-cell memory formation after mild COVID-19. One entry per CDR3 protein, called by TCRdb with MiXCR from the 5' RACE reads. The data show roughly 600,000 distinct CDR3 sequences, roughly 18% seen once. Sequenced material: PBMCs or a T cell subset sorted from them (not recorded which). The receptor set was obtained from an adult woman who had mild COVID-19 (a few samples of this study predate the infection). Cell type and time point are not known.

The CDR3 coding sequence is TGTGCCAGCAGCTTAGCGGGGGGGACTAGCGGACCCTACAATGAGCAGTTCTTC. This codes for CASSLAGGTSGPYNEQFF. This chain links TRBV7-9 with TRBJ2-1; the match to TRBD2 covers 11 bases. The CDR3 contains 18 residues. V shed 0 bases and J 2 bases; nucleotides not matched to a gene: 6. Germline CDR1 and CDR2: SEHNR and FQNEAQ (reference sequence).

The rearrangement uses TRBV12-3 or TRBV12-4 and TRBJ1-1; TRBD1 might be the D (5 bases). The CDR3 spans 12 residues. V shed 5 bases and J shed 8 bases, with 12 bases lying between them. The CDR3 loop reads CASSKAGREAFF. The CDR3 DNA sequence: TGTGCCAGCAGTAAAGCAGGGAGGGAAGCTTTCTTT.

V gene TRBV24-1 combines with J gene TRBJ1-1, with 7 nucleotides matching TRBD1. V shed 3 bases and J 5 bases; nucleotides not matched to a gene: 8. This CDR3 has 15 residues. Germline V lookup: CDR1 KGHDR, CDR2 SFDVKD. CDR3 in amino acids: CATSDRQGGGTEAFF. Here the CDR3 DNA reads TGTGCCACCAGTGATCGACAGGGAGGGGGGACTGAAGCTTTCTTT.

The V and J genes are TRBV4-1 and TRBJ2-2, with TRBD1 as a possible D gene (5 bases). The CDR3 extends over 16 amino acids. CDR1 MGHRA and CDR2 YSYEKL come from the germline V gene. V was trimmed by 3 bases and J by 3 bases, leaving 14 bases between them. CDR3 bases: TGCGCCAGCAGCCACCCTATCGTCAGGGACACCGGGGAGCTGTTTTTT. It specifies CASSHPIVRDTGELFF.

In this sample, this clonotype turned up a few times. The chain carries TRBV29-1 and TRBJ1-2; D may be TRBD1 (5 bases). The CDR3 is 13 residues long. V lost 5 bases to trimming and J lost 3 bases, with 13 bases between them. CDR1 is SQVTM, CDR2 ANQGSEA, per germline. The DNA of the CDR3 is TGCAGCGTTTTGGGGGACCTGGACTATGGCTACACCTTC. Its translation is CSVLGDLDYGYTF.

CDR3 sequence reads: CASSLGAGLSTEAFF. CDR3 sequence (DNA): TGCGCCAGCAGCTTGGGGGCAGGGTTAAGCACTGAAGCTTTCTTT. The chain uses TRBV5-1 and TRBJ1-1; tentatively, D is TRBD1 (5 bases). V was pared by 0 bases and J by 4 bases, with 13 bases between. Germline V lookup: CDR1 SGHRS, CDR2 YFSETQ. The CDR3 runs to 15 residues.

This clonotype was counted a few times. The V and J genes are TRBV12-3 or TRBV12-4 and TRBJ2-1, with 8 positions matching TRBD2. The CDR3 is 18 amino acids. V dropped 3 bases and J dropped 8; count of bases not matched to a gene: 18. CDR3 residues: CASSFPSDYREGIDEQFF. CDR3 nucleotides: TGTGCCAGCAGTTTCCCTTCGGACTACCGGGAGGGTATTGATGAGCAGTTCTTC.

This clonotype was counted a few times. The CDR3 bases are TGTGCCAGCACCGGGGGTCGAGATACGCAGTATTTT. It translates to CASTGGRDTQYF. V and J are TRBV6-6 and TRBJ2-3, with D tentatively TRBD2 (6 bases). In germline, CDR1 is MNHNY, CDR2 SVGAGI (reference sequence). V dropped 7 bases and J dropped 5 bases, with 10 bases sitting between them. The CDR3 consists of 12 residues.

The chain uses TRBV7-9 and TRBJ2-5, with a weak D call TRBD1 (7 bases). This CDR3 contains 16 residues. CDR1 and CDR2 (germline): SEHNR, FQNEAQ (reference sequence). V was pared by 3 bases and J by 5 bases, with 19 bases between. CDR3 region: CASSFGGQTAEETQYF. The CDR3 DNA follows: TGTGCCAGCAGCTTCGGGGGACAGACGGCGGAGGAGACCCAGTACTTC.

This clonotype came up a few times. The rearrangement uses TRBV27 and TRBJ2-4, with D perhaps matching TRBD1 (5 bases). Trimming pared 3 bases from V and 1 base from J, leaving 13 bases between. Looked up from germline, CDR1 is MNHEY and CDR2 is SMNVEV (reference sequence). This CDR3 contains 16 residues. The CDR3 spells CASSFRVTSAKNIQYF. CDR3 sequence (DNA): TGTGCCAGCAGTTTCAGGGTTACATCGGCCAAAAACATTCAGTACTTC.

The chain joins TRBV27 to TRBJ2-3; D gene uncertain. The germline V gene encodes CDR1 MNHEY and CDR2 SMNVEV (reference sequence). The CDR3 covers 16 residues. Trimming removed 4 bases from V and 1 base from J, with 15 bases in between. The CDR3 DNA is TGTGCCAGCAGTTACCACCCCGACGGCCGCACAGATACGCAGTATTTT. Amino acids: CASSYHPDGRTDTQYF.

This clonotype showed up just a few times. V is TRBV5-4 and J is TRBJ2-1; D possibly corresponds to TRBD2 (5 bases). Germline CDR1 is SGHNT and CDR2 is YYREEE (reference sequence). The V end was cut by 4 bases, the J end by 6 bases, with 20 bases between. The CDR3 totals 16 residues. The CDR3 region is CASSPPGSSGLNEQFF. The CDR3 DNA sequence: TGTGCCAGCAGCCCACCGGGATCCTCCGGCCTCAATGAGCAGTTCTTC. The variable domain in full, completed from reference TRBV5-4 and TRBJ2-1, reads ETGVTQSPTHLIKTRGQQVTLRCSSQSGHNTVSWYQQALGQGPQFIFQYYREEENGRGNFPPRFSGLQFPNYSSELNVNALELDDSALYLCASSPPGSSGLNEQFFGPGTRLTVL.

Ten or more counts support this clonotype. J is TRBJ2-3 and V is TRBV4-3; D remains unclear. CDR1 is LGHNA, CDR2 YSLEER, per germline. Trimming cost V 7 bases and J 3 bases, with 11 bases left between them. The CDR3 loop spans 13 amino acids. The CDR3 protein is CASTLLGTDTQYF. CDR3 nucleotide sequence: TGCGCCAGCACCCTCCTGGGGACAGATACGCAGTATTTT.

This clonotype has only a few counts. The chain has TRBV12-3 or TRBV12-4 and TRBJ2-1; D possibly corresponds to TRBD1 (5 bases). V shed 9 bases and J shed 3 bases, with 15 bases lying between them. CDR3 length: 14 residues. CDR3 sequence: CASRSPDIYNEQFF. DNA of the CDR3: TGTGCCAGTAGGAGCCCGGACATCTACAATGAGCAGTTCTTC.

J is TRBJ2-1 and V is TRBV20-1; D uncertain. Germline V gene sequence: CDR1 DFQATT, CDR2 SNEGSKA (reference sequence). The CDR3 is 14 residues long. V shed 2 bases and J shed 3 bases, with 11 bases lying between them. CDR3 sequence: CSARWAGIYNEQFF. CDR3 nucleotide sequence: TGCAGTGCTAGATGGGCAGGAATCTACAATGAGCAGTTCTTC.

This clonotype appeared a few times. V usage is TRBV3-1 and J usage is TRBJ2-1; a weak D match, TRBD1 (6 bases). Germline CDR1 reads LGHDT; CDR2 reads YNNKEL (reference sequence). Trimming shortened V by 2 bases and J by 9 bases, and 11 bases separated the two germline ends. The CDR3 sequence is 13 residues long. The CDR3 loop reads CASSQPSGVEQFF. The CDR3, as DNA: TGTGCCAGCAGCCAACCCTCAGGGGTTGAGCAGTTCTTC.

On this clonotype itself: A clone one base away is much larger, so this may be a read error. V usage is TRBV12-3 or TRBV12-4 and J usage is TRBJ1-5; tentatively, D is TRBD1 (5 bases). This CDR3 region has 12 residues. DNA of the CDR3: TGTGCCAGCAGCCCGGGGGGTCAGACCCAGCATTTT. The encoded protein is CASSPGGQTQHF.

This clonotype was observed a handful of times. The rearrangement uses TRBV4-1 and TRBJ2-1; 14 bases fit TRBD2. Germline V gene lookup returns CDR1 MGHRA and CDR2 YSYEKL. V lost 4 bases, J lost 1 base, and 3 bases stayed unmatched. This CDR3 has 17 amino acids. CDR3 region: CASSLGTSGGSYNEQFF. CDR3 nucleotide sequence: TGCGCCAGCAGCCTAGGGACTAGCGGGGGATCCTACAATGAGCAGTTCTTC.

This clonotype was found once. The V and J genes are TRBV28 and TRBJ1-2; TRBD1 agrees at 9 bases. Germline V gene sequence: CDR1 MDHEN, CDR2 SYDVKM. The CDR3 runs 15 residues. V shed 6 bases and J 4 bases; nucleotides not matched to a gene: 9. The DNA of the CDR3 is TGTGCCAGCAGCTCCACCGGGACAGGGTTCTATGGCTACACCTTC. Protein: CASSSTGTGFYGYTF.

The V call is TRBV7-3, the J call TRBJ2-6; TRBD1 might be the D (6 bases). Germline CDR1 reads SGHTA; CDR2 reads FQGTGA. This CDR3 is built from 16 residues. The V and J ends lost 5 bases and 4 bases respectively, with 15 bases between them. The CDR3 region is CASSAQGSTGANVLTF. The CDR3 coding sequence is TGTGCCAGCAGCGCCCAGGGGAGCACCGGGGCCAACGTCCTGACTTTC.

CDR3 coding DNA: TGTGCCAGCAGCCGAGGAATTTGGGACAGGGGGTACTACGAGCAGTACTTC. Encoded protein: CASSRGIWDRGYYEQYF. The V gene is TRBV27, the J gene TRBJ2-7; 11 bases agree with TRBD1. V shed 6 bases and J 3 bases; nucleotides not matched to a gene: 13. The CDR3 has 17 residues. Germline loops: CDR1 MNHEY, CDR2 SMNVEV (reference sequence).

This clonotype was counted a few times. The chain couples TRBV5-1 to TRBJ2-1; D call uncertain. The CDR3 spans 14 residues. The V end was cut by 5 bases, the J end by 1 base, with 10 bases between. Per germline, CDR1 SGHRS and CDR2 YFSETQ. DNA of the CDR3: TGCGCCAGCAGTCCTGATGGGTCCTACAATGAGCAGTTCTTC. It translates to CASSPDGSYNEQFF.

Many counts were recorded for this clonotype. V and J are TRBV12-3 or TRBV12-4 and TRBJ1-1; D is undetermined. The V and J ends lost 6 bases and 6 bases respectively, with 17 bases between them. The CDR3 is made up of 14 amino acids. CDR3 sequence reads: CASSPSVLVAEAFF. DNA for the CDR3: TGTGCCAGCAGCCCCAGTGTGCTAGTCGCTGAAGCTTTCTTT.